These 32 T cell receptor beta chains came from one sample sequenced in a study of cytomegalovirus exposure and HLA in healthy donors. With 60 Vbeta and 13 Jbeta primers, the PCR was carried out. The method was immunoSEQ multiplex PCR; TCRdb's version includes in-frame clones alone and lacks a portion of them. This table has about 120,000 clones, 80% appearing once. The specimen was PBMCs. The receptors were gathered from a female donor in good health and CMV-seropositive.

The chain combines TRBV7-9 with TRBJ1-1, with D maybe TRBD1 (6 bases). The V end lost 5 bases, the J end lost 4 bases, and 14 bases lay between the germline ends. Germline CDR1 reads SEHNR; CDR2 reads FQNEAQ (reference sequence). The CDR3 length is 14 residues. The CDR3 here is CASSRATGPTEAFF. DNA for the CDR3: TGTGCCAGCAGCCGCGCGACAGGTCCCACTGAAGCTTTCTTT. The entire variable domain, with the rest obtained from reference TRBV7-9 and TRBJ1-1, is as follows: DTGVSQNPRHKITKRGQNVTFRCDPISEHNRLYWYRQTLGQGPEFLTYFQNEAQLEKSRLLSDRFSAERPKGSFSTLEIQRTEQGDSAMYLCASSRATGPTEAFFGQGTRLTVV.

This clone was detected once. The chain couples TRBV10-3 to TRBJ1-2, with TRBD1 matching 8 bases. The CDR3 runs to 14 residues. Germline trimming cut 5 bases from V and 2 bases from J; bases unmatched to any gene: 4. The germline V gene has CDR1 ENHRY and CDR2 SYGVKD. The CDR3 sequence is CAISWGQANYGYTF. The DNA for the CDR3 is TGTGCCATCAGTTGGGGACAGGCCAACTATGGCTACACCTTC.

The rearrangement links TRBV9 to TRBJ1-3; 8 bases are shared with TRBD1. In germline, CDR1 is SGDLS, CDR2 YYNGEE. Germline trimming cut 3 bases from V and 9 bases from J; bases unmatched to any gene: 8. The CDR3 extends over 14 amino acids. CDR3 in amino acids: CASSGFDRGVTIYF. CDR3 nucleotide sequence: TGTGCCAGCAGCGGTTTTGACAGGGGAGTCACCATATATTTT.

The rearrangement joins TRBV7-9 to TRBJ2-7, with TRBD1 identical over 8 bases. The CDR3 has 16 amino acids. Germline V CDR1 and CDR2: SEHNR, FQNEAQ (reference sequence). J gave up 2 bases and V 5 bases, and 11 bases lay outside the gene matches. In DNA, the CDR3 is TGTGCCAGCAGCCCAGGGACAGGTGAATTCCCCTACGAGCAGTACTTC. Translated: CASSPGTGEFPYEQYF.

The chain has TRBV28 and TRBJ2-7; 7 nucleotides line up with TRBD1. V dropped 6 bases and J dropped 6; count of bases not matched to a gene: 11. The germline V gene has CDR1 MDHEN and CDR2 SYDVKM. CDR3 length: 14 amino acids. CDR3 bases: TGTGCCAGCAGATCGGGCGACAGGGTCGGCGAGCAGTACTTC. The encoded protein is CASRSGDRVGEQYF. The whole variable domain, filled in from reference TRBV28 and TRBJ2-7, reads DVKVTQSSRYLVKRTGEKVFLECVQDMDHENMFWYRQDPGLGLRLIYFSYDVKMKEKGDIPEGYSVSREKKERFSLILESASTNQTSMYLCASRSGDRVGEQYFGPGTRLTVT.

There are a few counts of this clone. This sequence joins TRBV18 and TRBJ2-7, with 10 bases identical to TRBD1. The germline V gene has CDR1 KGHSH and CDR2 LQKENI. Trimming removed 0 bases from V and 4 bases from J; junction bases left unmatched: 3. The CDR3 extends over 15 amino acids. The DNA of the CDR3 is TGTGCCAGCTCACCACCGGGACAGGGGAAATACGAGCAGTACTTC. This gives the protein CASSPPGQGKYEQYF.

This sequence joins TRBV28 and TRBJ2-7; 7 positions match TRBD2. The CDR3 loop spans 13 amino acids. Unmatched junction bases numbered 6, after V lost 7 bases and J lost 3 bases. Germline V gene sequence: CDR1 MDHEN, CDR2 SYDVKM. CDR3: CASTPGGVYEQYF. CDR3 bases: TGTGCCAGCACCCCTGGGGGGGTCTACGAGCAGTACTTC.

CDR3 sequence: CASSPGTGGARTQYF. The CDR3 DNA follows: TGTGCCAGTAGTCCTGGGACAGGTGGGGCTAGGACCCAGTACTTC. The chain uses TRBV19 and TRBJ2-5, with 8 nucleotides matching TRBD1. Trimming took 5 bases from V and 7 from J; bases not matched to a gene: 12. The CDR3 spans 15 residues. Germline CDR1 and CDR2: LNHDA and SQIVND (reference sequence).

V is TRBV28 and J is TRBJ1-2; 9 positions agree with TRBD1. Germline CDR1 MDHEN, CDR2 SYDVKM. Trimming at V came to 7 bases and at J to 4 bases, leaving 7 bases not matched to a gene. This CDR3 is built from 14 residues. Written as DNA, the CDR3 is TGTGCCAGCAATTCCGGACAGGGGATCTATGGCTACACCTTC. Protein sequence: CASNSGQGIYGYTF.

The V and J genes are TRBV6-1 and TRBJ2-3; 9 bases agree with TRBD2. In germline, CDR1 is MNHNS, CDR2 SASEGT. The J segment lost 3 bases and the V segment lost 2 bases, leaving 12 bases of the junction unmatched. The CDR3 runs 18 residues. The DNA of the CDR3 is TGTGCCAGCAGTGAACGCCACCACGGGAGCGGGGGGACAGATACGCAGTATTTT. Translating gives CASSERHHGSGGTDTQYF.

The rearrangement uses TRBV10-3 and TRBJ1-3; D may be TRBD1 (6 bases). V was clipped by 10 bases and J by 0 bases, with 13 bases between them. The CDR3 sequence is 14 residues long. Per germline, CDR1 ENHRY and CDR2 SYGVKD. The CDR3 sequence: CATRTDNSGNTIYF. The CDR3 DNA reads as TGTGCCACCAGGACAGACAACTCTGGAAACACCATATATTTT.

The V gene is TRBV9, the J gene TRBJ1-2, with 11 nucleotides matching TRBD1. Germline trimming cut 0 bases from V and 4 bases from J; bases unmatched to any gene: 2. CDR3 size: 15 residues. Per the germline V gene, CDR1 is SGDLS and CDR2 is YYNGEE. The CDR3 spells CASSVAGQGVYGYTF. Written as DNA, the CDR3 is TGTGCCAGCAGCGTAGCGGGACAGGGGGTCTATGGCTACACCTTC.

V and J are TRBV5-1 and TRBJ2-7; a possible D gene is TRBD2 (7 bases). V lost 4 bases and J 0 bases, leaving 14 bases between the germline ends. The CDR3 sequence is 15 residues long. Germline lookup yields CDR1 SGHRS and CDR2 YFSETQ. CDR3 sequence: CASSPSGGGSYEQYF. The CDR3 DNA reads as TGCGCCAGCAGCCCGTCGGGGGGCGGCTCCTACGAGCAGTACTTC. Looking up the rest from reference TRBV5-1 and TRBJ2-7 gives the full variable domain: KAGVTQTPRYLIKTRGQQVTLSCSPISGHRSVSWYQQTPGQGLQFLFEYFSETQRNKGNFPGRFSGRQFSNSRSEMNVSTLELGDSALYLCASSPSGGGSYEQYFGPGTRLTVT.

In this sample, this clone turned up once. CDR3 sequence (DNA): TGTGCCAGCAGCTTGTACGCGGGGGCGGATACGCAGTATTTT. It specifies CASSLYAGADTQYF. The rearrangement joins TRBV5-5 to TRBJ2-3, with a possible D match to TRBD2 (7 bases). This CDR3 has 14 amino acids. Germline lookup yields CDR1 SGHKS and CDR2 YYEKEE (reference sequence). V shed 1 base and J shed 6 bases, with 12 bases lying between them.

The chain combines TRBV7-9 with TRBJ1-1, with D uncertain. The germline CDR1 and CDR2 sequences are SEHNR and FQNEAQ (reference sequence). Trimming removed 1 base at V and 0 bases at J, with 9 bases between. The CDR3 totals 15 residues. CDR3 in DNA: TGTGCCAGCAGCTTAGATCTAGCGATGAACACTGAAGCTTTCTTT. Its translation is CASSLDLAMNTEAFF.

The chain joins TRBV10-3 to TRBJ1-2, with TRBD1 as a possible D gene (5 bases). This CDR3 has 14 residues. V lost 2 bases and J 7 bases, leaving 14 bases between the germline ends. In germline, CDR1 is ENHRY, CDR2 SYGVKD. CDR3 region: CAISEAGGVLGYTF. CDR3 sequence (DNA): TGTGCCATCAGTGAGGCTGGGGGGGTTCTTGGCTACACCTTC.

This chain joins TRBV29-1 and TRBJ1-2, with 10 bases lining up with TRBD1. This CDR3 has 13 residues. V lost 7 bases to trimming and J lost 1 base; unmatched junction nucleotides: 3. Germline CDR1 is SQVTM and CDR2 is ANQGSEA. The CDR3 nucleotides read TGCAGCGCGGGGGACAGGGGTAACTATGGCTACACCTTC. Encoded protein: CSAGDRGNYGYTF.

This chain joins TRBV2 and TRBJ1-5; D may be TRBD1 (5 bases). Germline-derived CDR1 and CDR2 are SNHLY and FYNNEI. CDR3 length: 13 residues. Trimming removed 7 bases from V and 7 bases from J, with 14 bases in between. Here the CDR3 DNA reads TGTGCCAGCACGCAGGGCGAGAGGCAGCCCCAGCATTTT. It codes for CASTQGERQPQHF.

The rearrangement uses TRBV6-5 and TRBJ2-5; D is uncertain. The germline gives CDR1 MNHEY, CDR2 SVGAGI. This CDR3 has 14 residues. Trimming cost V 4 bases and J 5 bases, with 14 bases left between them. This chain's CDR3 is CASSSTAGSETQYF. The CDR3 nucleotides read TGTGCCAGCAGTTCCACCGCAGGTTCGGAGACCCAGTACTTC.

This clone was seen only once. The gene calls are TRBV7-2 and TRBJ2-1; 9 positions agree with TRBD2. Losses at the gene ends were 4 bases for V and 7 bases for J; bases not matched to a gene: 14. Per germline, CDR1 SGHTA and CDR2 FQGNSA. The CDR3 contains 17 residues. Here the CDR3 reads CASSSGLGGGAENEQFF. In DNA form, the CDR3 reads TGTGCCAGCAGCTCTGGCCTTGGCGGGGGGGCCGAAAATGAGCAGTTCTTC.

The CDR3 nucleotides are TGTGCCAGCCTCAGCCGAGGAGGCACAGATACGCAGTATTTT. It translates to CASLSRGGTDTQYF. The chain employs TRBV5-4 and TRBJ2-3, with D unclear. Trimming left V 7 bases short and J 1 base short, with 13 bases between. CDR3 length: 14 amino acids. Germline CDR1 is SGHNT and CDR2 is YYREEE (reference sequence). The full variable domain, with the rest looked up from reference TRBV5-4 and TRBJ2-3, is ETGVTQSPTHLIKTRGQQVTLRCSSQSGHNTVSWYQQALGQGPQFIFQYYREEENGRGNFPPRFSGLQFPNYSSELNVNALELDDSALYLCASLSRGGTDTQYFGPGTRLTVL.

This clone was found once. This sequence joins TRBV27 and TRBJ2-5; 9 bases agree with TRBD1. V lost 1 base to trimming and J lost 5 bases; unmatched junction nucleotides: 5. Germline V CDR1 and CDR2: MNHEY, SMNVEV (reference sequence). This CDR3 contains 15 residues. The CDR3 DNA reads as TGTGCCAGCAGTTTATGGACAGGGGCTATGGAGACCCAGTACTTC. The encoded protein is CASSLWTGAMETQYF.

CDR3 sequence reads: CASSLAGGAKSDTQYF. The CDR3 bases are TGCGCCAGCAGCTTGGCAGGCGGGGCCAAGTCGGATACGCAGTATTTT. The rearrangement links TRBV5-1 to TRBJ2-3; TRBD2 might be the D (6 bases). The V end lost 0 bases, the J end lost 6 bases, and 17 bases lay between the germline ends. CDR1 is SGHRS and CDR2 is YFSETQ in the germline V gene. This CDR3 has 16 amino acids.

A note on this clone: The junction departs from the called germline gene at one end, perhaps through a read error. This chain connects TRBV2 to TRBJ1-5; TRBD1 is a possible D gene (6 bases). The CDR3 loop spans 15 amino acids. Germline V gene lookup returns CDR1 SNHLY and CDR2 FYNNEI. The CDR3 loop reads CASREGGGSNQPQHF. CDR3 in DNA: TGTGCCAGCAGAGAAGGGGGGGGTAGCAATCAGCCCCAGCATTTT. The entire variable domain, with the rest obtained from reference TRBV2 and TRBJ1-5, is as follows: EPEVTQTPSHQVTQMGQEVILRCVPISNHLYFYWYRQILGQKVEFLVSFYNNEISEKSEIFDDQFSVERPDGSNFTLKIRSTKLEDSAMYFCASREGGGSNQPQHFGDGTRLSIL.

This clone was picked up a small number of times. The J gene is TRBJ2-5, the V gene TRBV29-1; possible D gene TRBD2, 6 bases. There are 12 residues in the CDR3. Germline CDR1 reads SQVTM; CDR2 reads ANQGSEA. Trimming stripped 5 bases from V and 5 bases from J, with 12 bases between. CDR3 region: CSVSISGETQYF. The DNA of the CDR3 is TGCAGCGTTTCCATCAGCGGGGAGACCCAGTACTTC.

The J gene is TRBJ2-7, the V gene TRBV4-1; TRBD1 aligns across 8 bases. This CDR3 has 15 amino acids. Looked up from germline, CDR1 is MGHRA and CDR2 is YSYEKL. V lost 0 bases, J lost 3 bases, and 4 bases stayed unmatched. The CDR3 DNA follows: TGCGCCAGCAGCCAAGATTGGACAGGGATCTACGAGCAGTACTTC. Translated, it gives CASSQDWTGIYEQYF.

J is TRBJ1-3 and V is TRBV4-1; TRBD1 matches at 8 bases. The trim removed 4 bases at V and 2 bases at J, leaving 4 bases unmatched. In germline, CDR1 is MGHRA, CDR2 YSYEKL. This CDR3 has 15 amino acids. CDR3 coding DNA: TGCGCCAGCAGCCTCGTGGACAGGGCTGGAAACACCATATATTTT. Its translation: CASSLVDRAGNTIYF.

The gene calls are TRBV6-5 and TRBJ2-7; 8 nucleotides agree with TRBD1. CDR1 is MNHEY and CDR2 is SVGAGI in the germline V gene. The CDR3 has 15 residues. V lost 0 bases, J lost 11 bases, and 12 bases stayed unmatched. The CDR3 coding sequence is TGTGCCAGCAGTTACTCGAGACAGGGGCTGGGGTGGAAGTACTTC. Protein: CASSYSRQGLGWKYF.

The V call is TRBV29-1, the J call TRBJ1-2; 9 bases map to TRBD1. Germline CDR1 is SQVTM and CDR2 is ANQGSEA. V was clipped by 4 bases and J by 7 bases; unmatched bases: 7. CDR3 length: 13 residues. The CDR3 nucleotides read TGCAGCGTTGTGGCGGGACAGGGATTTGGCTACACCTTC. Its protein product is CSVVAGQGFGYTF.

The J gene is TRBJ2-7, the V gene TRBV30; 9 bases fit TRBD1. V lost 8 bases, J lost 2 bases, and 13 bases stayed unmatched. The germline CDR1 and CDR2 sequences are GTSNPN and SVGIG (reference sequence). The CDR3 totals 15 residues. CDR3: CARSETGGVPYEQYF. The CDR3, as DNA: TGTGCCCGGTCCGAGACAGGGGGGGTTCCCTACGAGCAGTACTTC.

The V and J genes are TRBV9 and TRBJ1-5; D is possibly TRBD1 (6 bases). Germline V gives CDR1 SGDLS, CDR2 YYNGEE. Trimming cost V 3 bases and J 1 base, with 11 bases left between them. This CDR3 is built from 15 residues. The CDR3 region has the DNA TGTGCCAGCAGCGCCGGAGGACAGAGCAATCAGCCCCAGCATTTT. Protein sequence: CASSAGGQSNQPQHF.

The chain has TRBV6-1 and TRBJ1-2, with D unresolved. V shed 6 bases and J shed 5 bases, with 7 bases lying between them. The length of the CDR3 is 11 residues. Germline CDR1 MNHNS, CDR2 SASEGT. The DNA for the CDR3 is TGTGCCAGCAGAGCGGGTTATGGCTACACCTTC. Residues: CASRAGYGYTF.